This TCR beta chain emerged from a study of OX40 agonist ivuxolimab in advanced cancers. Germline assignment: CDR1 MNHEY and CDR2 SVGAGI. This CDR3 contains 12 residues. V was pared by 8 bases and J by 7 bases, with 4 bases of the junction left unmatched. Assay used: immunoSEQ multiplex PCR; TCRdb lists only in-frame clones, some missing. Of roughly 120,000 clones in the sample, approximately 89% were seen once. This specimen was CD4+ or CD8+ T cells sorted from blood, taken in a trial of the OX40 agonist ivuxolimab. The receptor was derived from an adult with an advanced solid tumor such as melanoma, head and neck, liver or kidney cancer. The gene calls are TRBV6-5 and TRBJ1-5, with 8 bases aligning to TRBD1. CDR3 in amino acids: CASGQGRQPQHF. DNA for the CDR3: TGTGCCAGCGGACAGGGACGACAGCCCCAGCATTTT.